This TCR beta chain was obtained from a study of shared clonotypes between healthy human individuals. The germline V gene has CDR1 SGHTA and CDR2 FQGNSA. The V end was cut by 5 bases, the J end by 5 bases, with 12 bases between. CDR3 length: 13 amino acids. This clone came up once. Only in-frame clones appear in the TCRdb table, and some are missing; sequencing was by immunoSEQ multiplex PCR. The sample yields 850,000 to 1,200,000 clones, around 76% seen once. The material sequenced was memory CD4+ T cells sorted from blood. Subset in this sample: CD45RA-negative fraction. The sequence derives from a man aged 18-30 years in good health. The chain recombines TRBV7-2 with TRBJ2-5; weak D call: TRBD1 (6 bases). DNA of the CDR3: TGTGCCAGCAGCCTAAACAGGGCTGAGACCCAGTACTTC. Translation: CASSLNRAETQYF.